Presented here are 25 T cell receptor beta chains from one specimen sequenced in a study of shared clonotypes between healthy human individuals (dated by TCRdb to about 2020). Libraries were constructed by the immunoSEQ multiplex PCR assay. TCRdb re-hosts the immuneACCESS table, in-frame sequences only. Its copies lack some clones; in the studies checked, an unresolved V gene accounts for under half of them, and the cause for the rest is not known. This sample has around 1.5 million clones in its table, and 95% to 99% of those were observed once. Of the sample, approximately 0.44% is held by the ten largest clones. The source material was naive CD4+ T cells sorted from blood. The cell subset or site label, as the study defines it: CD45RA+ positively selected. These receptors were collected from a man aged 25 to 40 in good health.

DNA for the CDR3: TGTGCCAGCAAAATGGGACAGGGGAACACAGATACGCAGTATTTT. Translated: CASKMGQGNTDTQYF. V is TRBV27 and J is TRBJ2-3, with 10 positions matching TRBD1. J gave up 2 bases and V 7 bases, and 6 bases lay outside the gene matches. CDR1 is MNHEY and CDR2 is SMNVEV in the germline V gene (reference sequence). This CDR3 is built from 15 residues.

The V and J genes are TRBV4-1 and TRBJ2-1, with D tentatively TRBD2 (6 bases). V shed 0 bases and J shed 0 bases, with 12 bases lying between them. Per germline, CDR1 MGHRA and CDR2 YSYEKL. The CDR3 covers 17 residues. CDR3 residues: CASSQDPDGSSYNEQFF. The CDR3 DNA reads TGCGCCAGCAGCCAAGATCCCGACGGGAGCTCCTACAATGAGCAGTTCTTC.

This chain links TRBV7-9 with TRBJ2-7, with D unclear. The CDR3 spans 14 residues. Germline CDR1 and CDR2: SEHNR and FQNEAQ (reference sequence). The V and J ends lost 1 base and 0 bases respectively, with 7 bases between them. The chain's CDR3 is CASSLVLSSYEQYF. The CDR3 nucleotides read TGTGCCAGCAGCTTAGTCCTGAGCTCCTACGAGCAGTACTTC.

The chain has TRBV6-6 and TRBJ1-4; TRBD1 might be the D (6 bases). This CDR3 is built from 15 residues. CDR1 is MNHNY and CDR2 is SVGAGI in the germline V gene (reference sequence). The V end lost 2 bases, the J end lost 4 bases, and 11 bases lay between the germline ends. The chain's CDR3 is CASSYPGTSNEKLFF. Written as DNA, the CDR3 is TGTGCCAGCAGTTACCCCGGGACAAGTAATGAAAAACTGTTTTTT.

The CDR3 coding sequence is TGTGCCAGCAGCTCGGATGGCTATGGCTACACCTTC. It is translated as CASSSDGYGYTF. V gene TRBV9 combines with J gene TRBJ1-2; D ambiguous. The V gene's germline CDR1 is SGDLS and CDR2 YYNGEE. V shed 4 bases and J shed 4 bases, with 8 bases lying between them. The CDR3 has 12 amino acids.

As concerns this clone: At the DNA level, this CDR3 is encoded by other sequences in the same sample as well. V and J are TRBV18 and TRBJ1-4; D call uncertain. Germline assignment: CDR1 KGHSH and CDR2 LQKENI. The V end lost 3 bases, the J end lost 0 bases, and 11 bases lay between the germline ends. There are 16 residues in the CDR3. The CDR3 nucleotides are TGTGCCAGCTCACCCCTTTCTGGATCAACTAATGAAAAACTGTTTTTT. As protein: CASSPLSGSTNEKLFF.

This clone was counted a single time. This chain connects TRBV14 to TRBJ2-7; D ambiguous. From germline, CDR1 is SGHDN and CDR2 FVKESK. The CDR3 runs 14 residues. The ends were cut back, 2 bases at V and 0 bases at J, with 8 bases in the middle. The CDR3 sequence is CASSQQRNSYEQYF. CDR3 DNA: TGTGCCAGCAGCCAACAGCGAAACTCCTACGAGCAGTACTTC. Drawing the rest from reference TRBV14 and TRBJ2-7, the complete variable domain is EAGVTQFPSHSVIEKGQTVTLRCDPISGHDNLYWYRRVMGKEIKFLLHFVKESKQDESGMPNNRFLAERTGGTYSTLKVQPAELEDSGVYFCASSQQRNSYEQYFGPGTRLTVT.

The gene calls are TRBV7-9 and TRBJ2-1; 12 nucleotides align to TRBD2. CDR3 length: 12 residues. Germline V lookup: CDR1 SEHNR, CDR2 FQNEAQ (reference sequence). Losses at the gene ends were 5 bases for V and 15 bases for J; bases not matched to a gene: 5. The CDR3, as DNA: TGTGCCAGCAGCCTAACTAGCGGGAGGTGGTTCTTC. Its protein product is CASSLTSGRWFF.

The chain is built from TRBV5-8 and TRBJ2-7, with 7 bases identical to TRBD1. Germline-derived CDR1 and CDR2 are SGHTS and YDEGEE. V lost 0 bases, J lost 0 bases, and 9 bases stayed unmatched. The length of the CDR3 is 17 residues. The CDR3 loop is CASSLAPTGRFSYEQYF. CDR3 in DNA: TGTGCCAGCAGCTTGGCCCCGACAGGGCGTTTCTCCTACGAGCAGTACTTC.

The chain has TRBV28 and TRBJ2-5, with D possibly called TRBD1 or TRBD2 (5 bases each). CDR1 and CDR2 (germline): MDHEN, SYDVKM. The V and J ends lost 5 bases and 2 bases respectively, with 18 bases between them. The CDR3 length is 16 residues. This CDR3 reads CASSLAWGPSQETQYF. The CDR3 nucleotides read TGTGCCAGCAGTCTAGCCTGGGGCCCTAGTCAAGAGACCCAGTACTTC.

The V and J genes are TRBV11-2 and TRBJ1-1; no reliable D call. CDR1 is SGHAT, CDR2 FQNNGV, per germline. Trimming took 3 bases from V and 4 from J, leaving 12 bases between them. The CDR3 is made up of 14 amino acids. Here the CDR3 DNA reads TGTGCCAGCAGCTTGCCTGGGCAACTCACTGAAGCTTTCTTT. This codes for CASSLPGQLTEAFF.

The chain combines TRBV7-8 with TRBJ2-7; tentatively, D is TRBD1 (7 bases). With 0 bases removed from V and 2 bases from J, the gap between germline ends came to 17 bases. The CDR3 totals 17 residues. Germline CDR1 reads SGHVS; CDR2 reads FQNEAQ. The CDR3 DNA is TGTGCCAGCAGCTTAGCGCGGGGACAGATTTTCGCCTACGAGCAGTACTTC. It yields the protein CASSLARGQIFAYEQYF.

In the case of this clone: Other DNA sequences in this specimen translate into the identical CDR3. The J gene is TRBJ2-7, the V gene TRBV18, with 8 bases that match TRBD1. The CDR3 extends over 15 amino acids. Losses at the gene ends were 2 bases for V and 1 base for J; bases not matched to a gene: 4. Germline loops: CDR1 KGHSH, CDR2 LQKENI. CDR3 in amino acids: CASSPIRQGSYEQYF. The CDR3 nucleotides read TGTGCCAGCTCACCAATACGACAGGGGTCCTACGAGCAGTACTTC. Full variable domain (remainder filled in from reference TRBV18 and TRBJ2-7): NAGVMQNPRHLVRRRGQEARLRCSPMKGHSHVYWYRQLPEEGLKFMVYLQKENIIDESGMPKERFSAEFPKEGPSILRIQQVVRGDSAAYFCASSPIRQGSYEQYFGPGTRLTVT.

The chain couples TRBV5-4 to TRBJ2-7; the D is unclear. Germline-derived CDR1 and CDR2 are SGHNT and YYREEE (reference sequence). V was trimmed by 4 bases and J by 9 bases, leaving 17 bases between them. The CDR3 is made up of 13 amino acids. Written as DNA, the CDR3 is TGTGCCAGCAGCGCCAGCATTAGAGACGGGCAGTACTTC. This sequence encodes CASSASIRDGQYF.

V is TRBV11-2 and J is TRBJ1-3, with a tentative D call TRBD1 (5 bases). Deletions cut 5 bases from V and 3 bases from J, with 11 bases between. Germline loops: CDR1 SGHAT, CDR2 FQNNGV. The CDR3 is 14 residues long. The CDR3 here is CASSPGTVGNTIYF. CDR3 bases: TGTGCCAGCAGCCCCGGGACTGTTGGAAACACCATATATTTT.

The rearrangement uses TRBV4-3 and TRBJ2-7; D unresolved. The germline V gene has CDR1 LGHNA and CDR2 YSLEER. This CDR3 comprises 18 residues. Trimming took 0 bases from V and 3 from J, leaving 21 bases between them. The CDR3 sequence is CASSQEWAQDRAFYEQYF. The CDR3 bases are TGCGCCAGCAGCCAAGAGTGGGCGCAAGACCGAGCTTTCTACGAGCAGTACTTC.

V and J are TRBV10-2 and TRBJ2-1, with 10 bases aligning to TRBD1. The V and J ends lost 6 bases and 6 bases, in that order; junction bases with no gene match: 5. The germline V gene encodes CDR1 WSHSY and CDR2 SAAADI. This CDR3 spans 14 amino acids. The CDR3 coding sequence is TGCGCCAGCAGGGGACAGGGGACGATCAATGAGCAGTTCTTC. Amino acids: CASRGQGTINEQFF.

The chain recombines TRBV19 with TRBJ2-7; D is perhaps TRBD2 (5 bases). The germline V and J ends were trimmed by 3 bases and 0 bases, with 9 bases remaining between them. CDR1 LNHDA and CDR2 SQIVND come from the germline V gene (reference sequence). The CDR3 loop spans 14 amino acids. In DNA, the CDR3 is TGTGCCAGTAGTATTCGACTAAGCTCCTACGAGCAGTACTTC. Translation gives CASSIRLSSYEQYF.

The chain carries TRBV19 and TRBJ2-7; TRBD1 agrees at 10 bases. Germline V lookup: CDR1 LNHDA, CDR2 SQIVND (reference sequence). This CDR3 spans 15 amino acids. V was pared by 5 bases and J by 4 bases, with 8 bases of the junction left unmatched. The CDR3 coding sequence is TGTGCCAGTAGTCCGGGACAGGGGTTAATTTACGAGCAGTACTTC. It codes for CASSPGQGLIYEQYF. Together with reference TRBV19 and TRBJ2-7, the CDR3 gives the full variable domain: DGGITQSPKYLFRKEGQNVTLSCEQNLNHDAMYWYRQDPGQGLRLIYYSQIVNDFQKGDIAEGYSVSREKKESFPLTVTSAQKNPTAFYLCASSPGQGLIYEQYFGPGTRLTVT.

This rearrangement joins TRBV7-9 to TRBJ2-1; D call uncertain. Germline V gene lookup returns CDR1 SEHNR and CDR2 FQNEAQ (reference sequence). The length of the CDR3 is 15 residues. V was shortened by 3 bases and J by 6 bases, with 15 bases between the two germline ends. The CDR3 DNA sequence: TGTGCCAGCAGCTTTCTCATGTCACTGTCCAATGAGCAGTTCTTC. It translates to CASSFLMSLSNEQFF.

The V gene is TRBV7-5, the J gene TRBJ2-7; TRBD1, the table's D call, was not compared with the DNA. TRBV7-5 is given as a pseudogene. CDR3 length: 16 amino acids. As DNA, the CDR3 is TGTGTCAGAAGCTTAACTACAGGGGGTCGGGGCGACGAGCAGTACTTC. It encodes CVRSLTTGGRGDEQYF.

The CDR3 loop reads CASSRGLQPQHF. CDR3 in DNA: TGTGCCAGCTCCAGGGGGCTCCAGCCCCAGCATTTT. This chain links TRBV6-1 with TRBJ1-5, with 8 bases matching TRBD1. V gave up 8 bases and J gave up 7 bases; unmatched junction bases: 4. Germline CDR1 and CDR2: MNHNS and SASEGT. This CDR3 has 12 residues.

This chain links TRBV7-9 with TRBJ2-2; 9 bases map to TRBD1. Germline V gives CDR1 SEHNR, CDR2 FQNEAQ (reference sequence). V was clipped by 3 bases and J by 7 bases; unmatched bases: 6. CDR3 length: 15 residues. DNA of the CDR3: TGTGCCAGCAGCTTCCGGGACAGGGTCCACGGGGAGCTGTTTTTT. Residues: CASSFRDRVHGELFF.

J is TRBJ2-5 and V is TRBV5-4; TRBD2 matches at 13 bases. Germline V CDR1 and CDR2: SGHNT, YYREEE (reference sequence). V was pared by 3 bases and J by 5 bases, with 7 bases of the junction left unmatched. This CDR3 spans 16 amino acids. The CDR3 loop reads CASSSGLAGFQETQYF. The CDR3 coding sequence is TGTGCCAGCAGCTCGGGACTAGCGGGGTTTCAGGAGACCCAGTACTTC.

DNA for the CDR3: TGTGCCAGCAGTTCCCCGGGACAGAACACCGGGGAGCTGTTTTTT. Its protein is CASSSPGQNTGELFF. The chain recombines TRBV2 with TRBJ2-2; TRBD1 is a possible D gene (6 bases). CDR3 length: 15 amino acids. Germline lookup yields CDR1 SNHLY and CDR2 FYNNEI. Trimming pared 5 bases from V and 1 base from J, leaving 11 bases between.